Listed below are T cell receptor beta chains from one sample, sequenced in a study of blood T cell repertoires in COVID-19. This table comes from immunoSEQ multiplex PCR, and its TCRdb copy is limited to in-frame clones, with some not included. This sample has about 220,000 clones, with approximately 85% found just once. Material for sequencing was peripheral blood. The receptors derive from a woman in her 70s with COVID-19, enrolled during active disease. The CDR3 runs from the conserved cysteine through the conserved F or W. Each record gives: V gene, CDR3 length, clone size, CDR3 protein. Only part of the rows carry a size: once, few, many, or a class if the clone is expanded.

TRBV3-1/TRBV3-2,15,once,CASSRQGQDFDGYTF
TRBV30,11,-,CAWSDISGYTF
TRBV30,11,once,CAWRYGDEQFF
TRBV4-3,16,-,CASSQDAASGANVLTF
TRBV28,15,-,CASSSPGTRMYEQYF
TRBV2,14,-,CASSVGQGGSPLHF
TRBV6-5,11,once,CASRGTSEQYF
TRBV5-1,16,-,CASSLGWLQGGEKLFF
TRBV28,14,-,CATGERGSYNEQFF
TRBV6-2/TRBV6-3,12,-,CASSSGHTEAFF
TRBV12-3/TRBV12-4,13,-,CASSTGGGYGYTF
TRBV7-9,16,-,CASSYPTGVANEKLFF
TRBV7-2,15,once,CASSQLTSGQETQYF
TRBV18,17,-,CASSRYLLEGDTGELFF
TRBV11-2,16,-,CASSLDATGQGVSYTF
TRBV5-1,15,-,CASKDRGGSYNEQFF
TRBV14,21,-,CASTPPTVTGGYQNSGNTIYF
TRBV2,13,-,CASILGVDYGYTF
TRBV7-2,13,-,CASSLYWGQPQHF
TRBV24-1,16,-,CATSDLPGTEDNEQFF
TRBV19,15,-,CASSRPGQGNYGYTF
TRBV3-1/TRBV3-2,16,-,CASSNSGQGALEKLFF
TRBV5-1,15,-,CASSLGDREADTQYF
TRBV7-8,17,-,CASSLPGGTGGGMGQFF
TRBV10-1,18,-,CASSAKTTSGRVLDEQYF
TRBV7-9,16,once,CASSQSSPGGVSGYTF